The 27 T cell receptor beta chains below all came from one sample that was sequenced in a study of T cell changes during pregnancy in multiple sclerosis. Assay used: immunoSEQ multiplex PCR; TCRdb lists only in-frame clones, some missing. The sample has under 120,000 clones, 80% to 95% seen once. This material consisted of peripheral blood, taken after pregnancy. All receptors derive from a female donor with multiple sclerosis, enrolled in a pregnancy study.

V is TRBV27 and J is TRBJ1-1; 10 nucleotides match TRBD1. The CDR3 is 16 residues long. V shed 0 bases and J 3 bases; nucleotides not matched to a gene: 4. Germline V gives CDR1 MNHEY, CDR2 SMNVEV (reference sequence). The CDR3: CASSLSPGTGDTEAFF. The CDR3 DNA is TGTGCCAGCAGTTTATCCCCCGGGACAGGGGACACTGAAGCTTTCTTT.

Here the CDR3 DNA reads TGTGCCAGCAGTTTATACAGGGGGCGAAGGAACACTGAAGCTTTCTTT. It is translated as CASSLYRGRRNTEAFF. The gene calls are TRBV27 and TRBJ1-1; TRBD1 aligns across 9 bases. Germline CDR1 is MNHEY and CDR2 is SMNVEV (reference sequence). The ends lost 1 base at V and 1 base at J; junction bases unmatched: 4. The CDR3 is made up of 16 amino acids.

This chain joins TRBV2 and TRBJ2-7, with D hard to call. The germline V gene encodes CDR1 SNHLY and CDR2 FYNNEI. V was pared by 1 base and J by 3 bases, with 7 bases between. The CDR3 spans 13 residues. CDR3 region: CASSEGYYYEQYF. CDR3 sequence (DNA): TGTGCCAGCAGTGAAGGTTACTACTACGAGCAGTACTTC.

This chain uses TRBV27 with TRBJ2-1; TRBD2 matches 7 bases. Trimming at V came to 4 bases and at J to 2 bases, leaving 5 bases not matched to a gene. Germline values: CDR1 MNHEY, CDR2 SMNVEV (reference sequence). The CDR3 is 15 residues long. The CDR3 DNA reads TGTGCCAGCAGTTCCGACGGGGGGACCTACAATGAGCAGTTCTTC. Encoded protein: CASSSDGGTYNEQFF.

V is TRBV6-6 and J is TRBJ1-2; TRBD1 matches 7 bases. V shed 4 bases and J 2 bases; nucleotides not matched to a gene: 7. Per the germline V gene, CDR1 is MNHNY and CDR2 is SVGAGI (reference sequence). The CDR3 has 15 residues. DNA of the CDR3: TGTGCCAGCAGTTCAGGACAGGCGATAAACTATGGCTACACCTTC. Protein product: CASSSGQAINYGYTF.

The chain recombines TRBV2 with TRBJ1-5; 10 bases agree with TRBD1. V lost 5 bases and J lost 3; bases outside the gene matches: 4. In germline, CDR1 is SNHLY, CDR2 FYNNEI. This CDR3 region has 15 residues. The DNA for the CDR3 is TGTGCCAGCAGTCCAGGGACAGGGGACAATCAGCCCCAGCATTTT. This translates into CASSPGTGDNQPQHF.

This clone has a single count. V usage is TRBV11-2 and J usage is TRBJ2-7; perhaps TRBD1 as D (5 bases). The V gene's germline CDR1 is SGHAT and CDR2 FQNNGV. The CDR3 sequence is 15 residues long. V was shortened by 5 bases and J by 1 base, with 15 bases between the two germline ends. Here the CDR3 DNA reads TGTGCCAGCAGCACACCCCAGGGCGTATCCTACGAGCAGTACTTC. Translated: CASSTPQGVSYEQYF.

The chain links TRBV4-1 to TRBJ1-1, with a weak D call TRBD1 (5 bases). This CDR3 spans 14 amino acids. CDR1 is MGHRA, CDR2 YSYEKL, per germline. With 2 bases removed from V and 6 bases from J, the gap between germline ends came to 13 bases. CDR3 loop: CASSQMEGRAEAFF. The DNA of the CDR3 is TGCGCCAGCAGCCAAATGGAGGGGAGAGCTGAAGCTTTCTTT.

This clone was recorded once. Here the CDR3 reads CASSEFGPVGTQETQYF. CDR3 in DNA: TGTGCCAGCAGTGAATTTGGCCCCGTGGGGACACAAGAGACCCAGTACTTC. V and J are TRBV25-1 and TRBJ2-5; D possibly corresponds to TRBD1 (6 bases). This CDR3 spans 17 amino acids. Trimming took 1 base from V and 2 from J, leaving 17 bases between them. Germline V gene sequence: CDR1 MGHDK, CDR2 SYGVNS. Based on the CDR3 plus reference TRBV25-1 and TRBJ2-5, the full variable domain is EADIYQTPRYLVIGTGKKITLECSQTMGHDKMYWYQQDPGMELHLIHYSYGVNSTEKGDLSSESTVSRIRTEHFPLTLESARPSHTSQYLCASSEFGPVGTQETQYFGPGTRLLVL.

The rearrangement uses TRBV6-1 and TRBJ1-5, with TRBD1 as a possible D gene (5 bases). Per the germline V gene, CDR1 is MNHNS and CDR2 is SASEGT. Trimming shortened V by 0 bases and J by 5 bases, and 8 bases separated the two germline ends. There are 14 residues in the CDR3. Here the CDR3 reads CASSEAPGYQPQHF. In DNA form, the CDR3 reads TGTGCCAGCAGTGAAGCTCCAGGGTATCAGCCCCAGCATTTT.

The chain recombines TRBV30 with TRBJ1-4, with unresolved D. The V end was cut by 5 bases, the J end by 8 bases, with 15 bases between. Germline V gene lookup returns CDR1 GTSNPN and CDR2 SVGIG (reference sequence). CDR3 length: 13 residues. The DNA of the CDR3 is TGTGCCTGGGGCGGAGGTAGTTACGAAAAACTGTTTTTT. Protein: CAWGGGSYEKLFF.

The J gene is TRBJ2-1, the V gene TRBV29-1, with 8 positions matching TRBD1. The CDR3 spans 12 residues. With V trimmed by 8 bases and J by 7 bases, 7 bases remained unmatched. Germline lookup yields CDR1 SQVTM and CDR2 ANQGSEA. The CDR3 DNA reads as TGCAGCAACCAGGGGGCAGGGAATGAGCAGTTCTTC. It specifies CSNQGAGNEQFF.

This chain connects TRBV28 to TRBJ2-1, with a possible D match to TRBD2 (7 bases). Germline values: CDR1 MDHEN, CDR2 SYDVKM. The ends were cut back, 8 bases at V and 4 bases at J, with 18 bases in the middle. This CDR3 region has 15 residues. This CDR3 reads CASSWGGAGYNEQFF. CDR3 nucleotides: TGTGCCAGCTCCTGGGGGGGGGCGGGGTACAATGAGCAGTTCTTC.

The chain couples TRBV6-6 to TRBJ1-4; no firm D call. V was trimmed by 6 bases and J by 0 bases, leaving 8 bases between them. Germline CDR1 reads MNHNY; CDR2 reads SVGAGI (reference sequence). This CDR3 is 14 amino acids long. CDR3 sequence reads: CASRPHATNEKLFF. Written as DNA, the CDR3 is TGTGCCAGCAGGCCACACGCAACTAATGAAAAACTGTTTTTT.

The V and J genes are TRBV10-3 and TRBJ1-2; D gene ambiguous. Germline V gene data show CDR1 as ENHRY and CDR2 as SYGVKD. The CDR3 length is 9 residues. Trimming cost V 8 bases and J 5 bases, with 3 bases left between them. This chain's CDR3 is CAIRYGYTF. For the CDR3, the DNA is TGTGCCATCCGGTATGGCTACACCTTC.

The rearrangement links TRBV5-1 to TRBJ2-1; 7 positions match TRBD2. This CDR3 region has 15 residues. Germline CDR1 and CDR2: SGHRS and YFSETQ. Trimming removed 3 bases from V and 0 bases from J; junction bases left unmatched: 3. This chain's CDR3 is CASSSGGSSYNEQFF. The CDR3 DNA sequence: TGCGCCAGCAGCTCCGGGGGGAGCTCCTACAATGAGCAGTTCTTC. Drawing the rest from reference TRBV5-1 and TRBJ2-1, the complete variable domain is KAGVTQTPRYLIKTRGQQVTLSCSPISGHRSVSWYQQTPGQGLQFLFEYFSETQRNKGNFPGRFSGRQFSNSRSEMNVSTLELGDSALYLCASSSGGSSYNEQFFGPGTRLTVL.

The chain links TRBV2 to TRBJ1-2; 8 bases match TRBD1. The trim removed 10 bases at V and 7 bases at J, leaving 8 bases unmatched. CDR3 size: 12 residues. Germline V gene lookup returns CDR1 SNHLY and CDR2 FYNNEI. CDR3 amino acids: CATRTGLSGYTF. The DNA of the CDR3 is TGTGCCACCCGGACAGGGTTGAGTGGCTACACCTTC.

The CDR3 region is CASSRGTSGGYEQYF. The CDR3 DNA sequence: TGTGCCAGCAGTCGCGGGACTAGCGGGGGCTACGAGCAGTACTTC. The V gene is TRBV6-6, the J gene TRBJ2-7; the match to TRBD2 covers 14 bases. Germline V gene sequence: CDR1 MNHNY, CDR2 SVGAGI (reference sequence). The CDR3 has 15 amino acids. V was pared by 5 bases and J by 3 bases, with 3 bases of the junction left unmatched.

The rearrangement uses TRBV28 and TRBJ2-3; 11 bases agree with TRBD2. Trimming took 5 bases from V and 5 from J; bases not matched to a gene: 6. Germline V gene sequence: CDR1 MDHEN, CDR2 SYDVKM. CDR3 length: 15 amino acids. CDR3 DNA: TGTGCCAGCAGTCTTAGCGGGGGGGCCCGAGATACGCAGTATTTT. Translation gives CASSLSGGARDTQYF.

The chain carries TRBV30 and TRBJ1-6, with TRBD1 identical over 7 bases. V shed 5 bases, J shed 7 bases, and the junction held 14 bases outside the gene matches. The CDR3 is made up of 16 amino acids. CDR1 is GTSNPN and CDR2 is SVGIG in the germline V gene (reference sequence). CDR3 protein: CAWGRGRGSFNSPLHF. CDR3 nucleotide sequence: TGTGCCTGGGGCAGGGGCAGGGGGAGCTTCAATTCACCCCTCCACTTT.

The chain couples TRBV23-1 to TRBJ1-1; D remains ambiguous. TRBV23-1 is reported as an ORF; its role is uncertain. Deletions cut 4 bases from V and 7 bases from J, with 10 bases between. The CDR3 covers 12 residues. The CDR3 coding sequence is TGCGCCAGCAGTCCCTGGCACGATGAAGCTTTCTTT. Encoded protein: CASSPWHDEAFF.

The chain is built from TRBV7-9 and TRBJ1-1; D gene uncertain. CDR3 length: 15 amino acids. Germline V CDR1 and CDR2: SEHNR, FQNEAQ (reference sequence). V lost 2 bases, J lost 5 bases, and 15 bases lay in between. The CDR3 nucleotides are TGTGCCAGCAGCTTACTAGGTCGGGGAGGTACTGAAGCTTTCTTT. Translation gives CASSLLGRGGTEAFF.

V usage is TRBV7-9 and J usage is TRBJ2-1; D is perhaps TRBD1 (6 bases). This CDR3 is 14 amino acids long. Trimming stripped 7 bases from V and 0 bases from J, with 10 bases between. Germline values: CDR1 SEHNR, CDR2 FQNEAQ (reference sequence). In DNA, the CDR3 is TGTGCCAGCATGAGGACAGACTCCTACAATGAGCAGTTCTTC. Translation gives CASMRTDSYNEQFF.

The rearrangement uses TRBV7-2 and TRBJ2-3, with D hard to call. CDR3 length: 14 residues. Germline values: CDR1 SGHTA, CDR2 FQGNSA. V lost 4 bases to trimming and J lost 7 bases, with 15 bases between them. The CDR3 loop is CASSWARAHNTQYF. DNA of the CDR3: TGTGCCAGCAGCTGGGCGCGAGCTCACAATACGCAGTATTTT.

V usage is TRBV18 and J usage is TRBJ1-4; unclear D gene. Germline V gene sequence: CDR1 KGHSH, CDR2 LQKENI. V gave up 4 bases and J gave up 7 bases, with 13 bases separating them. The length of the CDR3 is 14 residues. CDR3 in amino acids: CASSHYDFGEKLFF. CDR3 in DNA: TGTGCCAGCTCACACTACGACTTCGGTGAAAAACTGTTTTTT.

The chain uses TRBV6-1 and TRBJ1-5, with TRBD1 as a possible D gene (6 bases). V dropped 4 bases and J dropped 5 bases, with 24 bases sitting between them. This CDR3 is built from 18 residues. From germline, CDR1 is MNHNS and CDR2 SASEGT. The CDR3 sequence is CASSGAWAGEGSDQPQHF. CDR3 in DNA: TGTGCCAGCAGTGGGGCGTGGGCAGGGGAAGGCTCCGATCAGCCCCAGCATTTT.

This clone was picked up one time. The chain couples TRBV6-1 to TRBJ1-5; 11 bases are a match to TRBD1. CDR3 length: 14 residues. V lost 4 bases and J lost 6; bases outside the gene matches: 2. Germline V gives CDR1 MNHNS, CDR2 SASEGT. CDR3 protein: CASSGGQGGQPQHF. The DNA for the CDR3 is TGTGCCAGCAGTGGGGGACAGGGGGGTCAGCCCCAGCATTTT.